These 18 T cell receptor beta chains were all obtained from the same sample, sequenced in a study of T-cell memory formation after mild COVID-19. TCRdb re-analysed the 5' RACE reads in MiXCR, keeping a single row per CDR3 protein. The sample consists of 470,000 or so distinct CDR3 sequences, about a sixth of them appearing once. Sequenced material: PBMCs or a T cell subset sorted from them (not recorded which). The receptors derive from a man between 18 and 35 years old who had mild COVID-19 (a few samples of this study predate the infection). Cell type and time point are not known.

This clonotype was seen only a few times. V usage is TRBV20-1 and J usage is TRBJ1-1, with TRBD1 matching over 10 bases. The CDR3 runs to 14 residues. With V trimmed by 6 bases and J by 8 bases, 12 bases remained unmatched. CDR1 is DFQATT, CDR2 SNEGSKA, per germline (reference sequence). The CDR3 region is CSACDRGPGAEAFF. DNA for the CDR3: TGCAGTGCCTGTGACAGGGGGCCGGGGGCAGAAGCTTTCTTT.

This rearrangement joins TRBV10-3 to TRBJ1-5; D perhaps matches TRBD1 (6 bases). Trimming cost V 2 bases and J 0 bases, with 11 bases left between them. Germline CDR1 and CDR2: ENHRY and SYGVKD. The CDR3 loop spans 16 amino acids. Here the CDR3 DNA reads TGTGCCATCAGTGAGGGAAGGACAGATAGCAATCAGCCCCAGCATTTT. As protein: CAISEGRTDSNQPQHF.

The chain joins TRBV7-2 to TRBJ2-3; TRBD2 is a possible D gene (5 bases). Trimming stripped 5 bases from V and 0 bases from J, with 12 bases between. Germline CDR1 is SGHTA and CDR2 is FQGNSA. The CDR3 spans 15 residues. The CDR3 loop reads CASSPLRTSTDTQYF. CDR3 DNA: TGTGCCAGCAGCCCCCTCAGGACTAGCACAGATACGCAGTATTTT.

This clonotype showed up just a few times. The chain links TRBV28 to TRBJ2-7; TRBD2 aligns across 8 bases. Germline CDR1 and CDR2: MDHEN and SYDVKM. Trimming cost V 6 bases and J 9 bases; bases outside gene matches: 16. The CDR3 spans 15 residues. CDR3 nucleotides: TGTGCCAGCAGCTCCCGGGGAAAAGGCGGGGGGAGGCAGTACGTC. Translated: CASSSRGKGGGRQYV.

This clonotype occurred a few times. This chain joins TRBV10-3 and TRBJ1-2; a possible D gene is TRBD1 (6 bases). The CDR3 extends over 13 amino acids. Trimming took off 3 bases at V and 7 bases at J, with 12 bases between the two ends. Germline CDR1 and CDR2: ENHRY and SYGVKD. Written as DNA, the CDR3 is TGTGCCATCAGTGACGGACAGCCACTTGGCTACACCTTC. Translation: CAISDGQPLGYTF.

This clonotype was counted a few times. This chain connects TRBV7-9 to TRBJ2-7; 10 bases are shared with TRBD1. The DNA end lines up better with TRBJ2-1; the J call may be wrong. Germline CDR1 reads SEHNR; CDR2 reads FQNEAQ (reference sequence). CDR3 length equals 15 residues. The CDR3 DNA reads TGTGCCAGCAGCCCCGAGACAGGGGGCCCCTACGAGCAGTTCTTC. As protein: CASSPETGGPYEQFF.

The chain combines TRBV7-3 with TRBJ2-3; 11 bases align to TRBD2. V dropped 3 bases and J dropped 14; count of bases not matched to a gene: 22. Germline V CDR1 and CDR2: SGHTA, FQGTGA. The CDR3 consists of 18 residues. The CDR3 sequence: CASSFLPSTSGDSNYRYF. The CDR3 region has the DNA TGTGCCAGCAGCTTCCTACCGTCGACTAGCGGGGATTCAAATTATAGGTATTTT.

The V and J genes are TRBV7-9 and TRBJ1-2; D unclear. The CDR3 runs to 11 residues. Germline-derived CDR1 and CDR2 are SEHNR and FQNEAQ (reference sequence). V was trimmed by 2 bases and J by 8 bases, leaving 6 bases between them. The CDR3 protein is CASSLLKGYTF. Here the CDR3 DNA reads TGTGCCAGCAGCTTACTGAAAGGCTACACCTTC.

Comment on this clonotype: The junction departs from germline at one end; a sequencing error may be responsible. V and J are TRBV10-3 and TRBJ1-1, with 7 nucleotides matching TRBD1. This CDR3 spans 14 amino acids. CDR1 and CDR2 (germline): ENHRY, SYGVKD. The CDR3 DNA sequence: TGTGCCCTCAGTCCCCAGGGGGGGGACACTGAAGCTTTCTTT. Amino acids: CALSPQGGDTEAFF.

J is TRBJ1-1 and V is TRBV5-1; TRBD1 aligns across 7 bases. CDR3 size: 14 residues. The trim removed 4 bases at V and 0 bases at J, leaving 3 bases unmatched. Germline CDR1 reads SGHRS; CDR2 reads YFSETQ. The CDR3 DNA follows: TGCGCCAGCAGCAAGGGACAGTTGAACACTGAAGCTTTCTTT. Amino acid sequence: CASSKGQLNTEAFF.

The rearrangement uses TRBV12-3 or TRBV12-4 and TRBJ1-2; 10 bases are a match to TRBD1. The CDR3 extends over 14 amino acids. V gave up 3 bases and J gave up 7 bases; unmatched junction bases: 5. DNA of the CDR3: TGTGCCAGCAGTTTCAGGGACAGGGGAGGTGGCTACACCTTC. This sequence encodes CASSFRDRGGGYTF.

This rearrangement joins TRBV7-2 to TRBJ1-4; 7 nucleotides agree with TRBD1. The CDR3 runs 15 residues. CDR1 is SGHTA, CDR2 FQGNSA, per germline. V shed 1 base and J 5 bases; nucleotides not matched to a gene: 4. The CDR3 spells CASSLGKGQNEKLFF. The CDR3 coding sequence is TGTGCCAGCAGCTTAGGGAAGGGACAGAATGAAAAACTGTTTTTT.

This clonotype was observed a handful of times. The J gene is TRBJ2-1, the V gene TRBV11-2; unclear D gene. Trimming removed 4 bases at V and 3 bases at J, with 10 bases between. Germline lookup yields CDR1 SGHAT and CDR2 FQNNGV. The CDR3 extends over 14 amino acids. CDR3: CASSSLASYNEQFF. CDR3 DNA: TGTGCCAGCAGCTCTCTGGCGAGCTACAATGAGCAGTTCTTC. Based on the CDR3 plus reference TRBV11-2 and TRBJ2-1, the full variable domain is EAGVAQSPRYKIIEKRQSVAFWCNPISGHATLYWYQQILGQGPKLLIQFQNNGVVDDSQLPKDRFSAERLKGVDSTLKIQPAKLEDSAVYLCASSSLASYNEQFFGPGTRLTVL.

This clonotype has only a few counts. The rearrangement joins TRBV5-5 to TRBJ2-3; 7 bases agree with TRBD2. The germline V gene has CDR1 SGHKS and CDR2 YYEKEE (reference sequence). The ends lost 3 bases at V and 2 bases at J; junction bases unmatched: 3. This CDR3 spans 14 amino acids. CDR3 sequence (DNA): TGTGCCAGCAGCTGGACTAGTCCCACAGATACGCAGTATTTT. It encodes CASSWTSPTDTQYF.

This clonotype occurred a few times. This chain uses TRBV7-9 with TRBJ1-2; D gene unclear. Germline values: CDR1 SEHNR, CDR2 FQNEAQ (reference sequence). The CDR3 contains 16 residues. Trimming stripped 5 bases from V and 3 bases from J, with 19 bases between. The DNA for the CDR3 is TGTGCCAGCAGCATGATCCGGACGACGGTGGACTATGGCTACACCTTC. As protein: CASSMIRTTVDYGYTF.

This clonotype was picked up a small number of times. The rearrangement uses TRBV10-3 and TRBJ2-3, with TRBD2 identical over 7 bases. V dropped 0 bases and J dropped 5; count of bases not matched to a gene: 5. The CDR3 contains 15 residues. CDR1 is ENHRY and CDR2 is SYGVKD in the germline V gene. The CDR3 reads CAISESRGEIDTQYF. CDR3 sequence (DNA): TGTGCCATCAGTGAGTCACGGGGGGAGATAGATACGCAGTATTTT.

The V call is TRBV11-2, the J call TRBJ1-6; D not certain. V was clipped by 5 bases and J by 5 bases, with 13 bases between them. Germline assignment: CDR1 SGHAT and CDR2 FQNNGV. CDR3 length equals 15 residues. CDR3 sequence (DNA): TGTGCCAGCAGCCCAAATGGACGGGATAATTCACCCCTCCACTTT. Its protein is CASSPNGRDNSPLHF.

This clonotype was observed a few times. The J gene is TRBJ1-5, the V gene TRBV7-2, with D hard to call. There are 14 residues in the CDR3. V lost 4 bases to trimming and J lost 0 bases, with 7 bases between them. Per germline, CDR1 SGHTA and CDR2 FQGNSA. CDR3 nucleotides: TGTGCCAGCAGCTCTACCTATAGCAATCAGCCCCAGCATTTT. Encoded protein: CASSSTYSNQPQHF.